The 5 T cell receptor beta chains given below trace back to one sample, sequenced in a study of neoadjuvant nivolumab and ipilimumab in lung cancer. Sequencing used immunoSEQ multiplex PCR; TCRdb keeps in-frame clones, though not all of them. The sample includes 26,000 or so clones, about 83% of them seen just once. This material consisted of tumor tissue, taken after neoadjuvant nivolumab, alone or with ipilimumab, at or shortly before surgery. The receptors shown here come from an adult with non-small cell lung cancer.

This chain joins TRBV29-1 and TRBJ2-5; 7 nucleotides line up with TRBD1. The CDR3 spans 14 residues. Germline CDR1 reads SQVTM; CDR2 reads ANQGSEA. With 7 bases clipped from V and 1 base from J, the junction kept 9 bases outside the gene matches. The CDR3 reads CSAAHWDSQETQYF. The CDR3, as DNA: TGCAGCGCAGCGCACTGGGACAGCCAAGAGACCCAGTACTTC.

The chain carries TRBV5-1 and TRBJ1-1, with TRBD1 matching over 7 bases. V shed 4 bases and J 4 bases; nucleotides not matched to a gene: 7. CDR1 is SGHRS, CDR2 YFSETQ, per germline. The CDR3 is made up of 14 amino acids. The CDR3 loop is CASSLLTGVTEAFF. The CDR3 nucleotides read TGCGCCAGCAGCCTATTAACAGGGGTCACTGAAGCTTTCTTT.

The chain employs TRBV6-5 and TRBJ2-7; TRBD1 is a possible D gene (5 bases). This CDR3 contains 14 residues. Germline V gene data show CDR1 as MNHEY and CDR2 as SVGAGI. The ends were cut back, 2 bases at V and 2 bases at J, with 10 bases in the middle. CDR3 amino acids: CASSYGWGPYEQYF. CDR3 DNA: TGTGCCAGCAGTTACGGTTGGGGCCCCTACGAGCAGTACTTC.

The chain joins TRBV5-1 to TRBJ2-5, with D maybe TRBD2 (6 bases). Germline V gene sequence: CDR1 SGHRS, CDR2 YFSETQ. The ends were cut back, 2 bases at V and 5 bases at J, with 16 bases in the middle. CDR3 length: 15 amino acids. CDR3 amino acids: CASSFGLSGHETQYF. DNA for the CDR3: TGCGCCAGCAGCTTCGGACTATCAGGACATGAGACCCAGTACTTC.

The chain recombines TRBV10-3 with TRBJ1-2, with TRBD1 identical over 9 bases. The CDR3 contains 13 residues. Germline lookup yields CDR1 ENHRY and CDR2 SYGVKD. Losses at the gene ends were 7 bases for V and 7 bases for J; bases not matched to a gene: 7. In DNA form, the CDR3 reads TGTGCCATCAACACAGGGGGCAGAGGTGGCTACACCTTC. Translation: CAINTGGRGGYTF.